The sequence of this TCR beta chain was determined in a study of blood T cell repertoires in COVID-19 (dated by TCRdb to about 2020). As for the study more broadly: Collaborator samples came from the United States, Italy and Spain and covered acute and convalescent phases of COVID-19. The dataset comprised deeply sampled blood TCRbeta repertoires from subjects exposed to, actively infected with, or recovered from COVID-19. The repertoires were made available in a free public database intended to serve as a resource for research on the immune response to SARS-CoV-2. The prospective study material was composed of cDNA or gDNA derived from T cells, B-cell-depleted T cells, or PBMCs. Sample metadata almost always included a de-identified subject ID, COVID-19 status, age in years and sex. Samples were obtained from the ongoing ImmuneRACE study (first 160 participants) and from 1,254 subjects provided by 6 global collaborators. Where available, HLA class I and class II types were obtained from metadata supplied by the sample provider rather than from assay-based typing. Broader findings and caveats from the paper: How much clinical and demographic metadata was included differed by source and by participant, and the metadata was provided uncurated.

TCRbeta CDR3 regions were amplified from genomic DNA using the immunoSEQ Assay, a bias-controlled multiplex PCR. As for the original processing: The number of nucleated cells in each sample was estimated from the amplification of reference gene primers within the assay. Sequence reads were collapsed and filtered to measure the absolute abundance of every unique TCRbeta CDR3 rearrangement. For each sample, productive Simpson clonality was calculated by taking the square root of Simpson's diversity index across productive rearrangements. TCRdb provides this immuneACCESS table in a form limited to in-frame rearrangements. Some clones are lacking; in checked studies, under half of them reflect an unresolved V gene, and why the rest are absent is not known. Clonal size and the V and J genes are those of that table, whereas D and trimming came from the DNA. In this sample the table shows more than 300,000 clones, around 90% of which occur a single time. About 6.8% of the sample lies in the top ten.

Remarks on this clone: The antigen this receptor binds is unknown. Base qualities are not at hand, and no much larger clone is one base apart.

Samples from volunteer blood donors who had recovered from COVID-19 were contributed by a second Seattle source. The collaborating institutions used their own protocols to collect whole blood in K2EDTA tubes. For TCRbeta analysis, collaborator samples were shipped as frozen whole blood, as isolated PBMCs, or as DNA extracted from either sample type. Sequences were obtained from peripheral blood. The TCR sequence derives from a man aged 18 to 29 who had recovered from COVID-19.

CDR3 sequence: CAWSVQWDSSYEQYF. The bases are TGTGCCTGGAGTGTACAGTGGGACAGCTCCTACGAGCAGTACTTC. Recombination linked TRBV30 to TRBJ2-7; the junction holds 7 bases that match TRBD1. V ends up 0 bases short and J 0 bases short, with an unmatched junction base count of 5. From the germline V gene (reference sequence), CDR1 is GTSNPN and CDR2 is SVGIG. The CDR3 has 15 amino acids, counting the end cysteine and phenylalanine. Of all the DNA, just the CDR3 is kept, 45 bases in frame from base 1.